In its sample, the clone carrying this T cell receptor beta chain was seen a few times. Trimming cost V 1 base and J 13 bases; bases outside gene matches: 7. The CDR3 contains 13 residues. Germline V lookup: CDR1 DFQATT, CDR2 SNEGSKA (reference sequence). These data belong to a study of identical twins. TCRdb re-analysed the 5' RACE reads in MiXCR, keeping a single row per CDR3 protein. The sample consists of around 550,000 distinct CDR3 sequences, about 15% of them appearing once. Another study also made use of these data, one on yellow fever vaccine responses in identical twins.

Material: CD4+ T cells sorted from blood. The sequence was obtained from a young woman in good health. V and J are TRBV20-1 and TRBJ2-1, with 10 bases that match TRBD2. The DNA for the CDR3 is TGCAGTGCTAGAGCCTTACTAGCGGGACCACAGTTCTTC. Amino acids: CSARALLAGPQFF.